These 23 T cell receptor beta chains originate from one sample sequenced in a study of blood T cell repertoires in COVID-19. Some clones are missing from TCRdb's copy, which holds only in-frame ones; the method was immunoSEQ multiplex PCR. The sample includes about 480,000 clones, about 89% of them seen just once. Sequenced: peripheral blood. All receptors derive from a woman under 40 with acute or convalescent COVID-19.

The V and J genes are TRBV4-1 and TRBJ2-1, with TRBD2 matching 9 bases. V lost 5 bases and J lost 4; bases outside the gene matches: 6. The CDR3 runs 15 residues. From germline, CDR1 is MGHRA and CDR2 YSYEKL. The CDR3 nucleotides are TGCGCCAGCAGCACGACTAGCGGCGGTTACAATGAGCAGTTCTTC. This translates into CASSTTSGGYNEQFF.

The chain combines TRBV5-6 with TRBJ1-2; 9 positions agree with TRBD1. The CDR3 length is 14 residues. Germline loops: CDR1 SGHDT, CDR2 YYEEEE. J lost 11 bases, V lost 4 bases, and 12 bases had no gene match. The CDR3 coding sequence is TGTGCCAGCAGCCCCAGACAGGGGGTTTGGGGATACACCTTC. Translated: CASSPRQGVWGYTF.

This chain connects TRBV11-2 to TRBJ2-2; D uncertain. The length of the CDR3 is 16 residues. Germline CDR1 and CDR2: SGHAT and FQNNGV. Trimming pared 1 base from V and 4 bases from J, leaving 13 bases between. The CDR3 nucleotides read TGTGCCAGCAGCTTAGTCACCGGGTCCATCACCGGGGAGCTGTTTTTT. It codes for CASSLVTGSITGELFF.

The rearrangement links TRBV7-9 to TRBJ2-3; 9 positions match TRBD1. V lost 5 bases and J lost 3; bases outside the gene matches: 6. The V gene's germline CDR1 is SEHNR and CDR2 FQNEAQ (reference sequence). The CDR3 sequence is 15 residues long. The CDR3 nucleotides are TGTGCCAGCAGCCCAACAGGGGGCGCGACAGATACGCAGTATTTT. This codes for CASSPTGGATDTQYF.

The CDR3 protein is CASSLDTVTEAFF. As DNA, the CDR3 is TGTGCCAGCAGCTTAGACACCGTCACTGAAGCTTTCTTT. This chain links TRBV7-6 with TRBJ1-1, with D unresolved. Trimming took 1 base from V and 4 from J, leaving 7 bases between them. The CDR3 spans 13 residues. From germline, CDR1 is SGHVS and CDR2 FNYEAQ.

The CDR3 DNA reads TGTGCCAGTAGTAAGTCGGACAGAGACTACGAGCAGTACTTC. It yields the protein CASSKSDRDYEQYF. The rearrangement uses TRBV19 and TRBJ2-7, with D possibly TRBD1 on 6 matching bases. Germline V CDR1 and CDR2: LNHDA, SQIVND (reference sequence). Trimming took 4 bases from V and 3 from J, leaving 13 bases between them. The length of the CDR3 is 14 residues.

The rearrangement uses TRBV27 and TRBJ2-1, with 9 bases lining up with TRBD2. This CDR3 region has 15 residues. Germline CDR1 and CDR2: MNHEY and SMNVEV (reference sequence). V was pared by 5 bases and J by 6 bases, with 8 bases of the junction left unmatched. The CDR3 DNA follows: TGTGCCAGCAGTCCCTTAGCGGGGGAGTTCAATGAGCAGTTCTTC. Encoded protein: CASSPLAGEFNEQFF.

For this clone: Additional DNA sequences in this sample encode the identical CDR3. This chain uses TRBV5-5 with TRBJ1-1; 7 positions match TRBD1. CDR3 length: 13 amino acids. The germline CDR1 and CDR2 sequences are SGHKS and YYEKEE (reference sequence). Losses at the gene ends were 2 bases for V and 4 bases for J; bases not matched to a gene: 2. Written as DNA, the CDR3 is TGTGCCAGCAGCTTAGGGGGCGGCACTGAAGCTTTCTTT. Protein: CASSLGGGTEAFF.

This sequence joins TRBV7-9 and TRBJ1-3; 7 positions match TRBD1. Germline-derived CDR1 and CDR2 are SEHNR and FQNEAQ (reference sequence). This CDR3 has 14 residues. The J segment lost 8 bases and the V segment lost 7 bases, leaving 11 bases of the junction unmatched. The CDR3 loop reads CASTPTGVMDTIYF. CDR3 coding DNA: TGTGCCAGCACCCCTACAGGGGTTATGGACACCATATATTTT.

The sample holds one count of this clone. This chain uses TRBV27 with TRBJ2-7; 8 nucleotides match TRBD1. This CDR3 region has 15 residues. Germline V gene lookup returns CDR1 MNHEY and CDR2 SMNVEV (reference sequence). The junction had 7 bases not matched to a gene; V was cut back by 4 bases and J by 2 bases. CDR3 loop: CASSYRDRIPYEQYF. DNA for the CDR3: TGTGCCAGCAGTTACCGGGACAGGATTCCCTACGAGCAGTACTTC.

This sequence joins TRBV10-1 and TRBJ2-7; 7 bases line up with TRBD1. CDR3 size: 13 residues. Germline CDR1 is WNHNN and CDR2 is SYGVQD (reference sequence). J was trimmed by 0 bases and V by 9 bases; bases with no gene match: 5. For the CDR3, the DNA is TGCGCCAGTTCGGGACAGAGCTCCTACGAGCAGTACTTC. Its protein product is CASSGQSSYEQYF.

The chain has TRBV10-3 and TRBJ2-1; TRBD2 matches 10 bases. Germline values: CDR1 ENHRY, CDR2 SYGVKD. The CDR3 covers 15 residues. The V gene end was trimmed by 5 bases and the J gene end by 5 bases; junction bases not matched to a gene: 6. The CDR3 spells CAISSGLAVNNEQFF. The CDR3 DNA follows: TGTGCCATCAGTTCCGGACTAGCGGTAAACAATGAGCAGTTCTTC.

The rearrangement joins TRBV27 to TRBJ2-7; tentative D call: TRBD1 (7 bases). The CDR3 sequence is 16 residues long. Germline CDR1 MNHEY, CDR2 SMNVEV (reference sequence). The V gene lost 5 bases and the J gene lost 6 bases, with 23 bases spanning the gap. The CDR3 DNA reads TGTGCCAGCAGTCCCCGGGACAGACCAGCGGGTCGCGAGCAGTACTTC. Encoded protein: CASSPRDRPAGREQYF.

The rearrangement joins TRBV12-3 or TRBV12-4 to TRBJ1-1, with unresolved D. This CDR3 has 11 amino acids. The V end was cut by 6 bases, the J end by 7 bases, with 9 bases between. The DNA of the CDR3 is TGTGCCAGCAGGGTCAACTATGAAGCTTTCTTT. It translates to CASRVNYEAFF.

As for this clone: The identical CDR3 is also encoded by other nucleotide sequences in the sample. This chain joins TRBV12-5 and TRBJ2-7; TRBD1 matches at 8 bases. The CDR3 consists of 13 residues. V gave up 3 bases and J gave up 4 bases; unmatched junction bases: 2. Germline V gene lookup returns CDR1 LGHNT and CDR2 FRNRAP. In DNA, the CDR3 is TGTGCTAGTGGTTTTGACAGGGGTTACGAGCAGTACTTC. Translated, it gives CASGFDRGYEQYF.

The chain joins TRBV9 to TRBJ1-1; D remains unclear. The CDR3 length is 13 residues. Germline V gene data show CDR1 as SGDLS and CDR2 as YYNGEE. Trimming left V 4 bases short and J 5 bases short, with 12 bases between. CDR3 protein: CASSLDKKTEAFF. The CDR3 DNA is TGTGCCAGCAGCCTTGACAAAAAGACTGAAGCTTTCTTT.

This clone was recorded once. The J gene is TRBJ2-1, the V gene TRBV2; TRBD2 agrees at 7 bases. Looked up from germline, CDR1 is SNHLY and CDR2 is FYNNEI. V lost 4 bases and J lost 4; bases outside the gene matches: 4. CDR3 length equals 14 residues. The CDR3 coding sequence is TGTGCCAGCAGTGTGTCGGGGGGTTACAATGAGCAGTTCTTC. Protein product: CASSVSGGYNEQFF. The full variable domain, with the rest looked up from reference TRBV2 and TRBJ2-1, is EPEVTQTPSHQVTQMGQEVILRCVPISNHLYFYWYRQILGQKVEFLVSFYNNEISEKSEIFDDQFSVERPDGSNFTLKIRSTKLEDSAMYFCASSVSGGYNEQFFGPGTRLTVL.

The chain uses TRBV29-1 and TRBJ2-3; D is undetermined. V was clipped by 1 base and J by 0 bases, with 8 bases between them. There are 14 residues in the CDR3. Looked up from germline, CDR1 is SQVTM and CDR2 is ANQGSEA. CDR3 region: CSVEGGLSTDTQYF. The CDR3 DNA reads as TGCAGCGTTGAAGGAGGCTTGAGCACAGATACGCAGTATTTT.

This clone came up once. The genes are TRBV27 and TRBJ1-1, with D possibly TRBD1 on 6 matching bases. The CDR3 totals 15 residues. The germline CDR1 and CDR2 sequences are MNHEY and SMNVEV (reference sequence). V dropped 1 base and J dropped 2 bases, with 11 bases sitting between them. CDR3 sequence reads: CASSLFNRDNTEAFF. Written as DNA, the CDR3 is TGTGCCAGCAGTTTATTCAACAGGGATAACACTGAAGCTTTCTTT.

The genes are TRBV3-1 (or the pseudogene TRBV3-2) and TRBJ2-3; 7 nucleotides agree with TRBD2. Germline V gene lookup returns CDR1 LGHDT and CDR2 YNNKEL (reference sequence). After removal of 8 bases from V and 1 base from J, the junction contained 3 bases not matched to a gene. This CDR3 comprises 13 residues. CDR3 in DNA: TGTGCCAGCGGGGGGGTGGGCACAGATACGCAGTATTTT. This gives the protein CASGGVGTDTQYF.

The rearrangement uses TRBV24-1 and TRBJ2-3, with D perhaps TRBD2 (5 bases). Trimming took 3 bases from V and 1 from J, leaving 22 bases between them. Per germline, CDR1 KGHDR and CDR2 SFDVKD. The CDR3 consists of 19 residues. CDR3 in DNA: TGTGCCACCAGTGATCCCCAAGGGTCCTCCACGAGGGGCACAGATACGCAGTATTTT. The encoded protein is CATSDPQGSSTRGTDTQYF.

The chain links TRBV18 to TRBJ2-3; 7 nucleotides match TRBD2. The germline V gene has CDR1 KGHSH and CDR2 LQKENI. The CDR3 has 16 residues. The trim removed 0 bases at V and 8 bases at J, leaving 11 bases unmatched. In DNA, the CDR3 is TGTGCCAGCTCACCACCAAGGGAGGGGTCCTCGGGTACGCAGTATTTT. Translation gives CASSPPREGSSGTQYF.

The DNA for the CDR3 is TGTGCCAGCAGCGAGGGACTAGCCTACGAGCAGTACTTC. Amino acids: CASSEGLAYEQYF. V usage is TRBV7-3 and J usage is TRBJ2-7; 8 bases fit TRBD2. Germline lookup yields CDR1 SGHTA and CDR2 FQGTGA. V dropped 5 bases and J dropped 2; count of bases not matched to a gene: 2. This CDR3 spans 13 amino acids.